The entry that follows covers one T cell receptor beta chain sequence. This clonotype has just a few counts. The specificity of this receptor is unknown. The input lacks base qualities; no much larger clone sits a single base away. The data originate from a study of CD8 T cells in ankylosing spondylitis (dated by TCRdb to about 2017). About the study as a whole: The study set out to find disease-linked TCR variants by profiling T cell receptor beta repertoires in ankylosing spondylitis patients and healthy donors. Peripheral blood was sampled, and synovial fluid was additionally collected from ankylosing spondylitis patients. The full study cohort comprised about 25 ankylosing spondylitis patients and approximately 100 healthy donors. Broader findings and caveats from the paper: Some of the motif variants had been reported before in the synovial fluid and blood of reactive arthritis patients, a finding that suggests common disease-initiation mechanisms. Blood from ankylosing spondylitis patients appeared to be characterized by a TCR beta motif composed of under 10 highly homologous amino acid variants. According to the report, matched synovial fluid samples from ankylosing spondylitis patients were significantly enriched for the disease-linked clones. A CD8+ phenotype was shown by the disease-linked clones, which were found at relatively low frequencies in peripheral blood.

Sequenced using an Illumina HiSeq 2500. Quantitative 5'-RACE with molecular barcodes was the method used to prepare the TCR beta libraries. In the source study's methods: A new computational method, built on a probabilistic model of VDJ rearrangement, was used to identify disease-linked TCR variants. TCRdb reworked the public reads: Q25 trimming with fastp, MiXCR clone assembly, productive beta chains retained. When rows share a CDR3 protein, they turn into one entry using the most common DNA and genes. V and J calls and clone size were set by TCRdb, not the authors. The sample table shows under 950,000 distinct CDR3 sequences, and 15% to 20% are seen once. Roughly a fifth of the sample belongs to the ten largest clones. CDR1 and CDR2 are drawn from the germline V gene: SGHNT, YENEEA. From cysteine to phenylalanine, the CDR3 is 15 amino acids long. Just CDR3 DNA is preserved here, 45 bases in frame from base 1. The junction shows trimming of 5 bases on V and 5 bases on J, and the gene matches do not reach 12 bases of it.

This receptor chain uses TRBV11-3 and TRBJ2-7; a stretch of 7 junction bases matches TRBD1. This receptor was taken from a male donor with ankylosing spondylitis. The sequenced material came from blood, either unsorted or a sorted T cell fraction (not recorded which). The DNA sequence follows: TGTGCCAGCAGCGATCGGGACAGACCCTACGACGAGCAGTACTTC. Its coded protein is CASSDRDRPYDEQYF.